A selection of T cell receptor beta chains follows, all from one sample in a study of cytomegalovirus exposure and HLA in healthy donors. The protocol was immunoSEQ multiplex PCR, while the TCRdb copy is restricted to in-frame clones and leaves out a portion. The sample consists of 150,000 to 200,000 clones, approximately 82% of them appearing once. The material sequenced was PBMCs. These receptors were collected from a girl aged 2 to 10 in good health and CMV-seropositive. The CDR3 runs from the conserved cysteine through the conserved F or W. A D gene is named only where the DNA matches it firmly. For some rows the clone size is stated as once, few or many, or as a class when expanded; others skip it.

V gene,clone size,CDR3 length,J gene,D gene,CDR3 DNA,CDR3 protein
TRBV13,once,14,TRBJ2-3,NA,TGTGCCAGCAGCTTAGCGGGGGGCACAGATACGCAGTATTTT,CASSLAGGTDTQYF
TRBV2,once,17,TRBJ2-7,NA,TGTGCCAGCAGCGCTAGGCCGGGACTCCCAAGGAGATACGAGCAGTACTTC,CASSARPGLPRRYEQYF
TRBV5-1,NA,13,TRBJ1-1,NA,TGCGCCAGCCGGACTGACCGTCGGACTGAAGCTTTCTTT,CASRTDRRTEAFF
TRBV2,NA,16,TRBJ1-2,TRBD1,TGTGCCAGCAGTGACACAGGACAGGGTTTAAACTATGGCTACACCTTC,CASSDTGQGLNYGYTF
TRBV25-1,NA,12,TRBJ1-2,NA,TGTGCCAGCAGTGGGACAGTCTATGGCTACACCTTC,CASSGTVYGYTF
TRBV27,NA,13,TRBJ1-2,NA,TGTGCCAGCAGTTTCGGGGGTCGAGGTGGCTACACCTTC,CASSFGGRGGYTF
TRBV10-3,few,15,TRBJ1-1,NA,TGTGCCATCAGGGACGGACGGAGGATCAACACTGAAGCTTTCTTT,CAIRDGRRINTEAFF
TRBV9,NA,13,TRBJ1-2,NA,TGTGCCAGCAGCCCAACGTACAGGGATGGCTACACCTTC,CASSPTYRDGYTF
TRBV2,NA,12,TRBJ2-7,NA,TGTGCCAGCAGTGAATTTCAATACGAGCAGTACTTC,CASSEFQYEQYF
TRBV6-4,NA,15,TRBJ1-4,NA,TGTGCCAGCAGCGCCCCCCCCACGGAGGCTAGAAAACTGTTTTTT,CASSAPPTEARKLFF
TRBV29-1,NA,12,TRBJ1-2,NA,TGCAGCGTGAGGGGGATTGAATATGGCTACACCTTC,CSVRGIEYGYTF
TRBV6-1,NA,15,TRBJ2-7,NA,TGTGCCAGCAGTGAAGTTAACCAGGGTTCGGGCGAGCAGTACTTC,CASSEVNQGSGEQYF
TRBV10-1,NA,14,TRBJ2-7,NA,TGCGCCAGCAGTGAGGATCCGGGAGTCTACGAGCAGTACTTC,CASSEDPGVYEQYF
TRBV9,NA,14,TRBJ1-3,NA,TGTGCCAGCAGTTACAGGGTAGAAGGAAACACCATATATTTT,CASSYRVEGNTIYF
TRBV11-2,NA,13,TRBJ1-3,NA,TGTGCCGGCGCCACAGGCTCTGGAAACACCATATATTTT,CAGATGSGNTIYF
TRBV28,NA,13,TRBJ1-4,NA,TGTGCCTCGCGCGGGGGGGATATTGAAAAACTGTTTTTT,CASRGGDIEKLFF
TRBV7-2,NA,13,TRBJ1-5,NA,TGTGCCAGCAGCTTAGAGGTGGGAGGGCCCCAGCATTTT,CASSLEVGGPQHF
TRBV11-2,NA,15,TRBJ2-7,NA,TGTGCCAGCAGCTTAGCTCGTGACAAATCCTACGAGCAGTACTTC,CASSLARDKSYEQYF
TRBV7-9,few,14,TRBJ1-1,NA,TGTGCCAGCAGCTCCGAACTCGTGAACACTGAAGCTTTCTTT,CASSSELVNTEAFF
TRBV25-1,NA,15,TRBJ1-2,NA,TGTGCCAGCAGTGAGTCCGCCGGGGGGAACAATGGCTACACCTTC,CASSESAGGNNGYTF
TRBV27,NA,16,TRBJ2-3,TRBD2,TGTGCCAGCAGGGCCCGGACTAGCGGGTGGGGTGATACGCAGTATTTT,CASRARTSGWGDTQYF
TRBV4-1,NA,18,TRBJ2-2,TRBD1,TGCGCCAGCAGCCAAGTACCGGGACAGATTATCTTTCCCGGGGAGCTGTTTTTT,CASSQVPGQIIFPGELFF
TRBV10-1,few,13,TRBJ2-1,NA,TGCGCCACCCAAGAAAGTGGCAACAATGAGCAGTTCTTC,CATQESGNNEQFF
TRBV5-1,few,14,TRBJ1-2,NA,TGCGCCAGCAGCTTGTTCCAGGGGTCCTATGGCTACACCTTC,CASSLFQGSYGYTF
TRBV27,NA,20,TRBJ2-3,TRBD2,TGTGCCAGCAGTTTATCGGGACTAGCGGGAGGGCCGGGAGGCACAGATACGCAGTATTTT,CASSLSGLAGGPGGTDTQYF
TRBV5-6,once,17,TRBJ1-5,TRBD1,TGTGCCAGCAGCTTAAAACAGGGGATTTATAGCAATCAGCCCCAGCATTTT,CASSLKQGIYSNQPQHF
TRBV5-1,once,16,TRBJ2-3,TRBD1,TGCGCCAGCGGTACCCGGGACAGGGCGGCCAAAGATACGCAGTATTTT,CASGTRDRAAKDTQYF
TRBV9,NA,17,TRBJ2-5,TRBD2,TGTGCCAGCAGCGTAGGTAACAGCCTAGCGGGATTAGAGACCCAGTACTTC,CASSVGNSLAGLETQYF
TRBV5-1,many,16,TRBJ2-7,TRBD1,TGCGCCAGCAGCTTGGACGCGGGACAGGTAATATACGAGCAGTACTTC,CASSLDAGQVIYEQYF
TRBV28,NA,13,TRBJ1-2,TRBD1,TGTGCCAGCAGTCCCCCCACAGGGGGCCCCCCGACCTTC,CASSPPTGGPPTF
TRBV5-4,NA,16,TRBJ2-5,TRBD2,TGTGCCAGCAGCTTCCCCGGGACTAGCGGGAGTGAGACCCAGTACTTC,CASSFPGTSGSETQYF
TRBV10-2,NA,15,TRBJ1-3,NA,TGCGCCAGCAGGCCGGACACGTATGCTGGAAACACCATATATTTT,CASRPDTYAGNTIYF
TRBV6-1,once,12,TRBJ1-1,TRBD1,TGTGCCAGCAGCGTACGACAGGGTGGAGCTTTCTTT,CASSVRQGGAFF
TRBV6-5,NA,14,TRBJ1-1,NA,TGTGCCAGCAGTTACTCAGCGGGTTTAGATGAAGCTTTCTTT,CASSYSAGLDEAFF
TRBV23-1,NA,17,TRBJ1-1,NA,TGCGCCAGCAGTCAATTTGAAAGTTCACCTATGAACACTGAAGCTTTCTTT,CASSQFESSPMNTEAFF
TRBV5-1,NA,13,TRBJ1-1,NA,TGCGCCAGCAGGGGCAGCATGAACACTGAAGCTTTCTTT,CASRGSMNTEAFF
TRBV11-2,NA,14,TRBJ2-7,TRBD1,TGTGCCAGCAGGCCCGGGACAGAGATAGGCGAGCAGTACTTC,CASRPGTEIGEQYF
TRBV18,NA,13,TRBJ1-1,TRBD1,TGTGCCAGCTCACGAGGGACAGAGAGTGAAGCTTTCTTT,CASSRGTESEAFF
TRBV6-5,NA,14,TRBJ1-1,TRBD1,TGTGCCAGCATTAGGGACAGGGTGAAAACCGAAGCTTTCTTT,CASIRDRVKTEAFF
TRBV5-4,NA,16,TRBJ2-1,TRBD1,TGTGCCAGCAGCTTGGGGGGACAGGGAAGTTTCGGTGAGCAGTTCTTC,CASSLGGQGSFGEQFF
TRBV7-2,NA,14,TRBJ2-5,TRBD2,TGTGCCAGCAGCCCAGGTAGCGGGAGTGAGACCCAGTACTTC,CASSPGSGSETQYF
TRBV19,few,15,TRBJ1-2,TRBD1,TGTGCCAGTAGTACCGACAGGGGGCGAAACTATGGCTACACCTTC,CASSTDRGRNYGYTF
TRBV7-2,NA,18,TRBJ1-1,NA,TGTGCCAGCAGCTCCACAGCCGTGACACTTCTTCCCCTCACTGAAGCTTTCTTT,CASSSTAVTLLPLTEAFF
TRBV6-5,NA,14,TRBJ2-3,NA,TGTGCCAGCAGTACCCTAGCGAGATCAGATACGCAGTATTTT,CASSTLARSDTQYF
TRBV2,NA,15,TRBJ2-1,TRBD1,TGTGCCAGCAGGCCGGGACAGGGATCCCGCAATGAGCAGTTCTTC,CASRPGQGSRNEQFF